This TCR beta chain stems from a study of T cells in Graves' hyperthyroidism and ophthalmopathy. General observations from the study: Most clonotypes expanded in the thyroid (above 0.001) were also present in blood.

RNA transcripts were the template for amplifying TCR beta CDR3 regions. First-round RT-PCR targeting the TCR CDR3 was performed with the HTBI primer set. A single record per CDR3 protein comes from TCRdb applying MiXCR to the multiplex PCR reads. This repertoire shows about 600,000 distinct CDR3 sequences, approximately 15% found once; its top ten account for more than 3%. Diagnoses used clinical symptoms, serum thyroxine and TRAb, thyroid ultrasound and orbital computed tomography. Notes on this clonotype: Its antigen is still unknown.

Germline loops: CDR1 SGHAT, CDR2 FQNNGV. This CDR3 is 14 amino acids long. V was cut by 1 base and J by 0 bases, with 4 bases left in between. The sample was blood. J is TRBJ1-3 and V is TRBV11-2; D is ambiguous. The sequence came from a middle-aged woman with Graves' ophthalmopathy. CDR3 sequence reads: CASSLAVSGNTIYF. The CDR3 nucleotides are TGTGCCAGCAGCTTAGCAGTCTCTGGAAACACCATATATTTT.